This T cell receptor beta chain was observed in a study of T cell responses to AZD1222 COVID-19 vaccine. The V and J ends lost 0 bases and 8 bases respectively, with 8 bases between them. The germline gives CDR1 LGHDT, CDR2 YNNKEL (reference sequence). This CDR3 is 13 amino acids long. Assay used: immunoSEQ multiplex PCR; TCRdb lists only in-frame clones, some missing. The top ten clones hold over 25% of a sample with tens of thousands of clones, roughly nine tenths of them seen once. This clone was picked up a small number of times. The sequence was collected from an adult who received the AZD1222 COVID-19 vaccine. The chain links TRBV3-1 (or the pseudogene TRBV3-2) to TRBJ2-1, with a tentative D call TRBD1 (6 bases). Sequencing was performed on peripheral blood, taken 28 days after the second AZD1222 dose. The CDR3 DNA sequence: TGTGCCAGCAGCCAAGAAGAGGGGGATGAGCAGTTCTTC. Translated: CASSQEEGDEQFF.